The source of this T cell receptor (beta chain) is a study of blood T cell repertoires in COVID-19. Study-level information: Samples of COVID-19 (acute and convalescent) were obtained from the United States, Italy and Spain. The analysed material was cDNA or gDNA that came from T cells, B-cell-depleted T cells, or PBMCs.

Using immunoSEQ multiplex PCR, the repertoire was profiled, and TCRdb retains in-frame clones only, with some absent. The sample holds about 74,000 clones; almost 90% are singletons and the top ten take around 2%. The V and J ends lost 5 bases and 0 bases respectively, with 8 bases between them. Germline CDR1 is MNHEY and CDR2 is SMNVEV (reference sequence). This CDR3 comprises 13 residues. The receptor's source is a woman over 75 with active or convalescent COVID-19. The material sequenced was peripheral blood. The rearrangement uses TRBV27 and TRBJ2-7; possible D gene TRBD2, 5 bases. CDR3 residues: CASSAGSSYEQYF. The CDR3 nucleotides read TGTGCCAGCAGTGCTGGGAGCTCCTACGAGCAGTACTTC.